This entry lists 3 T cell receptor beta chains sequenced from one sample in a study of OX40 agonist ivuxolimab in advanced cancers. Using immunoSEQ multiplex PCR, the repertoire was profiled, and TCRdb retains in-frame clones only, with some absent. The sample shows tens of thousands of clones, 80% to 95% of them seen only once. The sample consisted of CD4+ or CD8+ T cells sorted from blood, taken in a trial of the OX40 agonist ivuxolimab. Source of these receptors: an adult with an advanced solid tumor such as melanoma, head and neck, liver or kidney cancer.

A single count supports this clone. The chain links TRBV5-5 to TRBJ2-5, with D unclear. V dropped 0 bases and J dropped 7 bases, with 10 bases sitting between them. CDR1 is SGHKS, CDR2 YYEKEE, per germline (reference sequence). The CDR3 has 13 residues. CDR3 DNA sequence: TGTGCCAGCAGCTTGGCAGGTTTGGGGACCCAGTACTTC. This gives the protein CASSLAGLGTQYF. Together with reference TRBV5-5 and TRBJ2-5, the CDR3 gives the full variable domain: DAGVTQSPTHLIKTRGQQVTLRCSPISGHKSVSWYQQVLGQGPQFIFQYYEKEERGRGNFPDRFSARQFPNYSSELNVNALLLGDSALYLCASSLAGLGTQYFGPGTRLLVL.

The chain joins TRBV5-1 to TRBJ2-1; perhaps TRBD1 as D (6 bases). V gave up 1 base and J gave up 10 bases, with 15 bases separating them. The CDR3 is 14 residues long. CDR1 SGHRS and CDR2 YFSETQ come from the germline V gene. The CDR3 reads CASSLYLGGEEQFF. In DNA form, the CDR3 reads TGCGCCAGCAGCTTGTACCTAGGGGGTGAGGAGCAGTTCTTC.

This sequence joins TRBV4-1 and TRBJ1-2; 10 nucleotides line up with TRBD1. The J segment lost 3 bases and the V segment lost 6 bases, leaving 4 bases of the junction unmatched. The CDR3 runs to 14 residues. Germline V gives CDR1 MGHRA, CDR2 YSYEKL. As DNA, the CDR3 is TGCGCCAGCAGTCTGGACAGGGGGGACTATGGCTACACCTTC. Protein product: CASSLDRGDYGYTF.